The 28 T cell receptor beta chains reported below all come from one sample, sequenced in a study of blood T cell repertoires in COVID-19. Measured with immunoSEQ multiplex PCR; TCRdb has only the in-frame clones, and not every one. The repertoire holds fewer than 250,000 clones, with about four fifths as singletons. The specimen sequenced was PBMCs or T cells enriched from blood (not recorded which). The receptors stem from a woman between 25 and 40 years old who had recovered from COVID-19.

The chain links TRBV7-8 to TRBJ2-3, with D perhaps matching TRBD1 (6 bases). Germline V gives CDR1 SGHVS, CDR2 FQNEAQ. V dropped 5 bases and J dropped 4 bases, with 10 bases sitting between them. The CDR3 totals 13 residues. The CDR3 region has the DNA TGTGCCAGCAGCCCAGGGGCCCCAGATACGCAGTATTTT. Protein: CASSPGAPDTQYF.

The chain recombines TRBV4-1 with TRBJ1-4; no definite D call. This CDR3 contains 12 residues. CDR1 and CDR2 (germline): MGHRA, YSYEKL. V was clipped by 4 bases and J by 5 bases, with 5 bases between them. The CDR3 loop is CASSRVNEKLFF. The CDR3 coding sequence is TGCGCCAGCAGCCGAGTAAATGAAAAACTGTTTTTT.

This clone was counted ten times or more. The V gene is TRBV2, the J gene TRBJ1-2, with D perhaps TRBD1 (5 bases). The V and J ends lost 6 bases and 3 bases respectively, with 8 bases between them. Germline V gene sequence: CDR1 SNHLY, CDR2 FYNNEI. CDR3 size: 12 residues. The CDR3 is CASRETDYGYTF. In nucleotides, the CDR3 is TGTGCCAGCAGGGAGACAGACTATGGCTACACCTTC. Using reference TRBV2 and TRBJ1-2 for the parts outside the CDR3, the full variable domain is EPEVTQTPSHQVTQMGQEVILRCVPISNHLYFYWYRQILGQKVEFLVSFYNNEISEKSEIFDDQFSVERPDGSNFTLKIRSTKLEDSAMYFCASRETDYGYTFGSGTRLTVV.

The V and J genes are TRBV28 and TRBJ1-1; 7 bases agree with TRBD1. V lost 3 bases to trimming and J lost 4 bases; unmatched junction nucleotides: 2. This CDR3 spans 13 amino acids. Germline CDR1 reads MDHEN; CDR2 reads SYDVKM. CDR3 nucleotides: TGTGCCAGCAGTTTGACAGGGATCACTGAAGCTTTCTTT. Its protein product is CASSLTGITEAFF.

The chain uses TRBV19 and TRBJ1-5; a possible D gene is TRBD1 (5 bases). CDR3 length: 16 residues. Germline CDR1 and CDR2: LNHDA and SQIVND (reference sequence). Trimming took off 5 bases at V and 4 bases at J, with 18 bases between the two ends. The chain's CDR3 is CASSQRGSGGNQPQHF. CDR3 DNA: TGTGCCAGTAGTCAAAGGGGATCGGGGGGAAATCAGCCCCAGCATTTT. The whole variable domain, filled in from reference TRBV19 and TRBJ1-5, reads DGGITQSPKYLFRKEGQNVTLSCEQNLNHDAMYWYRQDPGQGLRLIYYSQIVNDFQKGDIAEGYSVSREKKESFPLTVTSAQKNPTAFYLCASSQRGSGGNQPQHFGDGTRLSIL.

The chain links TRBV9 to TRBJ1-3, with 10 bases fitting TRBD1. Germline V CDR1 and CDR2: SGDLS, YYNGEE. The CDR3 extends over 15 amino acids. V lost 5 bases, J lost 5 bases, and 7 bases stayed unmatched. The CDR3 loop is CASSGRGQGRNTIYF. In DNA, the CDR3 is TGTGCCAGCAGTGGCCGGGGACAGGGGCGAAACACCATATATTTT.

The V gene is TRBV29-1, the J gene TRBJ2-5; 7 bases fit TRBD2. V shed 6 bases, J shed 7 bases, and the junction held 8 bases outside the gene matches. The germline V gene encodes CDR1 SQVTM and CDR2 ANQGSEA. This CDR3 is 12 amino acids long. The CDR3 nucleotides are TGCAGCGTCGACGGACTAGGAGGGACCCAGTACTTC. Protein: CSVDGLGGTQYF.

The chain couples TRBV19 to TRBJ1-2; D is perhaps TRBD1 (6 bases). The CDR3 totals 16 residues. V was shortened by 9 bases and J by 1 base, with 21 bases between the two germline ends. Germline V gene data show CDR1 as LNHDA and CDR2 as SQIVND (reference sequence). The CDR3 coding sequence is TGTGCCAGCGGGCTGCCAGGGGACGGGGTTAACTATGGCTACACCTTC. Its protein product is CASGLPGDGVNYGYTF.

The chain combines TRBV7-6 with TRBJ2-7, with 14 nucleotides matching TRBD2. J gave up 7 bases and V 5 bases, and 7 bases lay outside the gene matches. The CDR3 is made up of 15 amino acids. Germline CDR1 SGHVS, CDR2 FNYEAQ. Written as DNA, the CDR3 is TGTGCCAGCAGCGGGACTAGCGGGAGTACGGGAGAGCAGTACTTC. The encoded protein is CASSGTSGSTGEQYF.

V gene TRBV28 combines with J gene TRBJ2-5; D uncertain. CDR3 length equals 14 residues. Trimming stripped 5 bases from V and 2 bases from J, with 12 bases between. Per the germline V gene, CDR1 is MDHEN and CDR2 is SYDVKM. In DNA, the CDR3 is TGTGCCAGCAGTCCCCCCTCTTATCAAGAGACCCAGTACTTC. It translates to CASSPPSYQETQYF.

This clone appeared once. The genes are TRBV5-1 and TRBJ2-2; 14 positions agree with TRBD2. The CDR3 runs 16 residues. V lost 4 bases, J lost 7 bases, and 6 bases stayed unmatched. Per the germline V gene, CDR1 is SGHRS and CDR2 is YFSETQ. The CDR3: CASSTGLAGVSGELFF. The CDR3, as DNA: TGCGCCAGCAGCACGGGACTAGCGGGAGTGAGCGGGGAGCTGTTTTTT.

V is TRBV9 and J is TRBJ2-1; 10 nucleotides align to TRBD2. Germline V gene data show CDR1 as SGDLS and CDR2 as YYNGEE. The CDR3 sequence is 16 residues long. Losses at the gene ends were 3 bases for V and 0 bases for J; bases not matched to a gene: 3. The CDR3 protein is CASSALAGVSYNEQFF. Here the CDR3 DNA reads TGTGCCAGCAGCGCTCTAGCGGGAGTCTCCTACAATGAGCAGTTCTTC.

The chain joins TRBV5-8 to TRBJ1-3; D is possibly TRBD1 (6 bases). The germline gives CDR1 SGHTS, CDR2 YDEGEE. This CDR3 contains 15 residues. V was clipped by 1 base and J by 2 bases, with 10 bases between them. The CDR3 region has the DNA TGTGCCAGCAGCTTGTTCTCAGGGGCTGGAAACACCATATATTTT. The encoded protein is CASSLFSGAGNTIYF.

This clone appeared once. The rearrangement uses TRBV28 and TRBJ1-2; D is uncertain. V was pared by 2 bases and J by 8 bases, with 12 bases between. The CDR3 covers 13 residues. The germline V gene has CDR1 MDHEN and CDR2 SYDVKM. CDR3 protein: CASSLPIRLGYTF. As DNA, the CDR3 is TGTGCCAGCAGTTTACCCATTAGACTGGGCTACACCTTC.

The V and J genes are TRBV10-3 and TRBJ2-1; TRBD1 agrees at 10 bases. Germline assignment: CDR1 ENHRY and CDR2 SYGVKD. This CDR3 has 15 amino acids. V lost 6 bases and J lost 2; bases outside the gene matches: 4. The CDR3 DNA follows: TGTGCCATCAGGGGACAGGGGACTACCTACAATGAGCAGTTCTTC. Protein product: CAIRGQGTTYNEQFF.

V and J are TRBV7-6 and TRBJ1-5; D might be TRBD1 (6 bases). CDR1 SGHVS and CDR2 FNYEAQ come from the germline V gene. The CDR3 totals 16 residues. V was shortened by 4 bases and J by 5 bases, with 18 bases between the two germline ends. The CDR3 DNA reads TGTGCCAGCAGCTCCAGCCACCGACAGGAATATCAGCCCCAGCATTTT. It specifies CASSSSHRQEYQPQHF.

In this sample, this clone turned up once. The chain carries TRBV2 and TRBJ1-4; the match to TRBD1 covers 8 bases. The CDR3 runs 14 residues. Germline V gene sequence: CDR1 SNHLY, CDR2 FYNNEI. V lost 7 bases and J lost 8; bases outside the gene matches: 9. In nucleotides, the CDR3 is TGTGCCAGCACCTGGACAGGGTCGCGAGAAAAACTGTTTTTT. It specifies CASTWTGSREKLFF.

Only a few counts were recorded for this clone. This chain connects TRBV5-1 to TRBJ1-1, with TRBD1 as a possible D gene (6 bases). V was shortened by 4 bases and J by 2 bases, with 9 bases between the two germline ends. The CDR3 extends over 13 amino acids. Germline V gene data show CDR1 as SGHRS and CDR2 as YFSETQ. This chain's CDR3 is CASSQGGNTEAFF. The CDR3 DNA follows: TGCGCCAGCAGCCAAGGGGGAAACACTGAAGCTTTCTTT.

This chain links TRBV18 with TRBJ2-3; a possible D gene is TRBD1 (6 bases). Trimming shortened V by 3 bases and J by 2 bases, and 12 bases separated the two germline ends. The germline V gene encodes CDR1 KGHSH and CDR2 LQKENI. The CDR3 has 15 residues. The CDR3 DNA sequence: TGTGCCAGCTCACCGGGACATATTCTCACAGATACGCAGTATTTT. Its translation is CASSPGHILTDTQYF.

The chain combines TRBV7-6 with TRBJ2-7; D uncertain. CDR3 size: 14 residues. Germline loops: CDR1 SGHVS, CDR2 FNYEAQ. With 5 bases removed from V and 0 bases from J, the gap between germline ends came to 11 bases. Written as DNA, the CDR3 is TGTGCCAGCAGCAAAGGTGACTCCTCCTACGAGCAGTACTTC. Its translation: CASSKGDSSYEQYF.

The chain links TRBV4-1 to TRBJ1-2, with TRBD1 identical over 7 bases. The CDR3 runs 16 residues. CDR1 MGHRA and CDR2 YSYEKL come from the germline V gene. Germline trimming cut 0 bases from V and 4 bases from J; bases unmatched to any gene: 8. The DNA of the CDR3 is TGCGCCAGCAGCCAAGATTTCCAGGGGGGAAGCTATGGCTACACCTTC. It encodes CASSQDFQGGSYGYTF.

This clone was recorded once. Just one base apart from a much larger clone, this may be a read error. The sample contains more than one DNA sequence encoding this CDR3. The rearrangement joins TRBV9 to TRBJ2-7, with 10 bases aligning to TRBD1. The CDR3 extends over 14 amino acids. Trimming at V came to 2 bases and at J to 2 bases, leaving 1 base not matched to a gene. CDR1 is SGDLS and CDR2 is YYNGEE in the germline V gene. CDR3 nucleotide sequence: TGTGCCAGCAGCGTGGGACAGGGGACCTACGAGCAGTACTTC. Translating it yields CASSVGQGTYEQYF. Full variable domain (missing parts from reference TRBV9 and TRBJ2-7): DSGVTQTPKHLITATGQRVTLRCSPRSGDLSVYWYQQSLDQGLQFLIQYYNGEERAKGNILERFSAQQFPDLHSELNLSSLELGDSALYFCASSVGQGTYEQYFGPGTRLTVT.

The V gene is TRBV28, the J gene TRBJ1-1; possibly TRBD1 for D (5 bases). The CDR3 length is 17 residues. The germline gives CDR1 MDHEN, CDR2 SYDVKM. Deletions cut 4 bases from V and 7 bases from J, with 25 bases between. The CDR3 reads CASSSVGLQGLEGEAFF. The CDR3 region has the DNA TGTGCCAGCAGTTCAGTGGGGCTTCAGGGTCTGGAGGGTGAAGCTTTCTTT.

This chain connects TRBV19 to TRBJ1-5; D unclear. CDR1 is LNHDA and CDR2 is SQIVND in the germline V gene (reference sequence). The CDR3 consists of 14 residues. The V and J ends lost 6 bases and 6 bases respectively, with 15 bases between them. As DNA, the CDR3 is TGTGCCAGTAGCCTCGGGGTCTCGGGTCAGCCCCAGCATTTT. It encodes CASSLGVSGQPQHF. The full variable domain, with the rest looked up from reference TRBV19 and TRBJ1-5, is DGGITQSPKYLFRKEGQNVTLSCEQNLNHDAMYWYRQDPGQGLRLIYYSQIVNDFQKGDIAEGYSVSREKKESFPLTVTSAQKNPTAFYLCASSLGVSGQPQHFGDGTRLSIL.

The chain combines TRBV19 with TRBJ1-2; D is ambiguous. Germline CDR1 LNHDA, CDR2 SQIVND (reference sequence). The V end lost 7 bases, the J end lost 4 bases, and 16 bases lay between the germline ends. This CDR3 region has 14 residues. CDR3 in DNA: TGTGCCAGTAAGCTAGACGGGAAAACCTATGGCTACACCTTC. It is translated as CASKLDGKTYGYTF.

In its sample, this clone was seen a few times. This sequence joins TRBV19 and TRBJ2-7; 11 nucleotides agree with TRBD2. V lost 5 bases, J lost 5 bases, and 5 bases stayed unmatched. Germline loops: CDR1 LNHDA, CDR2 SQIVND (reference sequence). This CDR3 comprises 14 residues. The CDR3 reads CASSVAGGHNEQYF. Here the CDR3 DNA reads TGTGCCAGTAGTGTAGCGGGAGGGCACAACGAGCAGTACTTC.

The chain links TRBV10-1 to TRBJ2-5; D is possibly TRBD1 or TRBD2 (5 bases each). Deletions cut 4 bases from V and 4 bases from J, with 10 bases between. The CDR3 extends over 13 amino acids. Looked up from germline, CDR1 is WNHNN and CDR2 is SYGVQD (reference sequence). The CDR3 sequence is CASSVSGRETQYF. The CDR3 DNA is TGCGCCAGCAGTGTGTCAGGGAGAGAGACCCAGTACTTC.

Concerning this clone: Other DNA sequences in this specimen translate into the identical CDR3. V is TRBV28 and J is TRBJ1-2, with D hard to call. Germline assignment: CDR1 MDHEN and CDR2 SYDVKM. V was shortened by 3 bases and J by 2 bases, with 7 bases between the two germline ends. The CDR3 totals 13 residues. CDR3 loop: CASSLGRNYGYTF. The CDR3 DNA reads TGTGCCAGCAGTTTGGGGAGAAACTATGGCTACACCTTC.